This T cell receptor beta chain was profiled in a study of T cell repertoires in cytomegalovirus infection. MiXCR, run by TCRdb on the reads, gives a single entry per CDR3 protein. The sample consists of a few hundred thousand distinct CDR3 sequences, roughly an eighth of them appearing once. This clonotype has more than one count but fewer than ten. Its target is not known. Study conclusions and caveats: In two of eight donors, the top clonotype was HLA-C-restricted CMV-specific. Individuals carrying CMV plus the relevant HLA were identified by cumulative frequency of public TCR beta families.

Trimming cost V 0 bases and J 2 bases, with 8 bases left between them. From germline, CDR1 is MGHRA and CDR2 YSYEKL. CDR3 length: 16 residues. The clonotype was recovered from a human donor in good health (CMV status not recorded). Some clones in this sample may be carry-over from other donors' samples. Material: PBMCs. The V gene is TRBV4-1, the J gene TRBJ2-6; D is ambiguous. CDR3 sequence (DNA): TGCGCCAGCAGCCAAGAGATGGGGACTGGGGCCAACGTCCTGACTTTC. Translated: CASSQEMGTGANVLTF.